The entry that follows covers one TCR beta chain sequence. The antigen it recognizes is unknown. Base qualities are not provided; no much larger clone lies one nucleotide away. The sample belongs to a study of cytomegalovirus exposure and HLA in healthy donors (TCRdb year 2017). About the investigation overall: According to an earlier analysis of a few hundred of the donors, about 179 million T cells yielded approximately 120 million unique TCR beta sequences and about 300 Gb of sequence data. Typing coverage varied by locus: about 629-640 donors for A, B, C, DRB1 and DQB1; more than 500 for DQA1; about 590 for DPA1; 400 to 480 for DPB1. On average, roughly 250,000 unique TCR beta nucleotide sequences were sequenced per donor among roughly 430 genotyped donors of the cohort, with about 19% of those sequences being non-productive. A later analysis re-examined previously published TCR beta repertoires from 500 to 700 donors and added high-resolution HLA genotyping to investigate patterns of TCR occurrence. The T cell repertoires of some 700 subjects were profiled by immunosequencing and related to cytomegalovirus serostatus. Approximately 310 gigabases of sequencing data and tens of millions of unique TCR sequences were included in an early release covering 500 to 750 HLA-typed donors. Rather than using new phenotypic data, the later analysis identified candidate immune exposures from TCR beta sequences and from how often those sequences occurred across donors. Every repertoire in the discovery cohort had been generated on one and the same sequencing platform. Alongside the repertoire data, information on donor age, sex, ethnicity and CMV serostatus was compiled. Four to six DR-DQ haplotypes were handled as single units for association and clustering, since linkage in the cohort was strong. A later genetic analysis took genome-wide SNP genotypes for about 55% of the roughly 700 donors and used that subset as a discovery cohort. The aim of the study was to test whether cataloging public T cell receptors could identify signatures of past pathogen exposure. Of the roughly 400 genotyped donors, approximately 80% were placed in the genetic ancestry cluster associated with self-reported Caucasian donors. To decide whether each TCR beta V gene segment behaved as functional or pseudogenic, an earlier analysis of fewer than 750 of the donors relied on high-throughput TCR beta sequencing. HLA typing included class I and class II loci at four-digit resolution. High-throughput TCR immunosequencing, statistical association of individual TCRs with disease status, and machine learning were combined to predict cytomegalovirus infection status. Besides the first cohort of around 670 subjects, a separate validation cohort made up of 120 different subjects was used.

Receptor libraries were prepared by the immunoSEQ multiplex PCR assay. A mixture of 60 forward primers for TCR Vbeta segments and 13 reverse primers for TCR Jbeta segments was used in the multiplex PCR. Amplification of the CDR3 region of rearranged TCR beta genes was performed with a multiplex PCR assay on genomic DNA. On the Illumina HiSeq System, the amplified TCR beta libraries were sequenced as 87-base-pair reads. The study's processing was this. In a later analysis, around 80 million unique TCR beta chains were counted across the roughly 610 repertoires, and approximately 11 million of these chains were shared by at least two donors. A nearest-neighbor algorithm error-corrected the raw reads and collapsed the reads into unique sequences, merging closely related sequences to remove PCR and sequencing errors. Alignment of CDR3 sequences to IMGT reference sequences was used to assign V, D and J gene segments. For a sequence to be retained, a match of at least six nucleotides was required to both a V gene segment and a J gene segment. Rearrangements were classified as productive when the CDR3 lacked stop codons and remained in frame with V and J, and all other rearrangements were classified as non-productive. CDR3 was defined according to IMGT convention as the region running from the second conserved V-encoded cysteine to the conserved J-encoded phenylalanine. In an earlier analysis of around 570 of the donors, sequences lacking an unambiguous match to a single V gene segment were excluded. In an earlier analysis of about 590 of the donors, a V segment was called functional when productive rearrangements were above 56.7%, and segregating when the standard deviation between donors exceeded 5%. A statistical classification framework was built for diagnosing cytomegalovirus status from the catalog of TCR beta chain sequences. In a later analysis, V and J genes were assigned by comparing TCR nucleotide sequences against IMGT/GENE-DB human TR gene sequences. Using the TCRdist pipeline, a later analysis assigned CDR3 sequences along with most-parsimonious VDJ recombination scenarios. In a later analysis, each TCR beta chain was defined by its CDR3 amino acid sequence together with its V-gene family, and reads without a unique V-gene family were excluded. In a later analysis, nearly 600 highly shared, low-generation-probability nucleotide sequences were removed to address suspected cross-contamination and a sequencing artifact. A later analysis calculated a clonal expansion index for each public chain from normalized within-repertoire ranks of inferred template counts. In a later analysis, generation probabilities were computed using a VDJ recombination model fitted to out-of-frame rearrangements, and the results were checked against IGoR. A later analysis scored TCR-TCR, TCR-HLA and TCR-CMV co-occurrence with hypergeometric tests, applying a repertoire-size bias correction to TCR pairs. In a later analysis, false discovery rates were estimated by permuting HLA or CMV assignments 20 times. In a later analysis, co-occurring TCRs were grouped with DBSCAN, and TCRdist sequence similarity was added when clustering was performed within HLA-allele-positive subsets. For co-occurrence clustering, repertoires with fewer than 30,000 or more than 120,000 public chains were excluded, along with five repertoires with anomalous nucleotide sharing. Entries here come from immuneACCESS through TCRdb and include only in-frame sequences with V and J called. Some clones fail to appear in such tables; in the studies checked, an unresolved V gene covers under half of the shortfall, and the cause of the remainder is unknown. V, J and clone size reflect that table, while D and trimming were determined from the DNA. Within this sample are roughly 120,000 clones, with under 85% of them counted one time only. The ten largest account for around 4% of the sample.

The germline ends are 8 bases apart after V is trimmed by 3 bases and J by 5 bases. In the germline V gene, CDR1 corresponds to KGHSH and CDR2 to LQKENI. Including cysteine and phenylalanine, the CDR3 has 12 amino acids. Just CDR3 DNA is preserved here, 36 bases in frame from base 1. In total, 500 to 700 healthy bone marrow donors made up the cohort. All cohort members were sampled while nominally healthy, although unrecorded immune exposures were likely present. Of the approximately 700 cohort members, 250 to 300 had positive CMV serostatus and 350 to 450 had negative CMV serostatus, and CMV serostatus was not recorded for the donor. Each donor provided a peripheral blood sample, and peripheral blood mononuclear cells were used for TCR beta sequencing. The Qiagen DNeasy Blood Extraction Kit was used to extract genomic DNA from the blood cell samples. Findings and caveats that apply to the study as a whole: Cytomegalovirus status was reported to be diagnosed by the classifier with high specificity and sensitivity in both the original and validation cohorts. The study gave a list of about 160 TCR beta chains associated with cytomegalovirus. Correlated functional status among segregating V segments might reflect linkage disequilibrium, but an unknown experimental factor could not be ruled out. In vitro tests confirmed that a few of the cytomegalovirus-associated TCR beta chains recognize cytomegalovirus antigens. The earlier analysis of 450 to 700 of the donors excluded around 17 rarely observed V segments, including chromosome 9 orphons, because counts were too low. In a later analysis, around 17,000 TCR beta sequences were associated with specific HLA alleles at a false discovery rate of 0.05. The authors suggested that the approach could potentially be generalized to other disease states and immunological phenotypes. A later analysis found that HLA-associated TCR beta chains were more clonally expanded and had lower generation probabilities than equally common non-associated chains. Because the 87-base-pair reads could not distinguish some IMGT-functional V segments, including TRBV6-2 and TRBV6-3, those segments were excluded. Most CMV-associated TCR beta chains appeared to be HLA-restricted in a later analysis, and the HLA associations seemed to be driven largely by CMV exposure. A further reported finding was that TCR beta sequences accurately predicted the HLA-A and HLA-B alleles for most subjects in the first cohort. When HLA alleles, especially DR and DQ, strongly co-occurred, TCR associations were difficult to assign to individual alleles. An earlier analysis of several hundred of the donors showed that most TCR beta V segments appeared in productive rearrangements either about 90% or about 30% of the time, which broadly matched IMGT annotations. Because HLA typing was unavailable for some donors at each locus, only the typed subset was used in association tests. The presence/absence analyses assumed that sequencing depth was roughly uniform across donors, and that assumption may not be true. In a later analysis, the rate of TCR association differed among HLA loci, with DRB1 alleles having the most associated TCRs and HLA-C alleles having the fewest. The cohort was sequenced for TCR beta chains only, and without alpha or paired-chain data the features that could be detected were limited. According to a later genetic analysis, donors in an Asian-associated ancestry cluster had fewer N-insertions in productive TCRs than the approximately 700-donor mean. A later genetic analysis associated a missense DCLRE1C variant with V-gene and J-gene trimming of TCR beta chains, and an independent cohort replicated the association. For the cohort, immune exposure information was limited to CMV serostatus. A group of highly shared sequence variants was considered likely to be a technical artifact of the sequencing pipeline. According to a later analysis, parvovirus B19, influenza, CMV and Epstein-Barr virus appeared linked to several top co-occurrence clusters. Across donors, most TCR sequences were observed very rarely, whereas some public TCRs were present in many individuals.

The sample comprised PBMCs. The chain joins TRBV18 to TRBJ2-7; TRBD1 is perhaps the D gene, given 5 matching bases. The source is a human donor in good health. The CDR3 in this case is CASSPGRDEQYF. The DNA is as follows: TGTGCCAGCTCACCCGGCAGGGACGAGCAGTACTTC.